The 24 T cell receptor beta chains in this list originate from one sample, sequenced in a study of blood T cell repertoires in COVID-19. This table comes from immunoSEQ multiplex PCR, and its TCRdb copy is limited to in-frame clones, with some not included. The sample contains some 380,000 clones, over 65% of which appear only once. Sequenced sample: peripheral blood. These receptors were obtained from a human donor with acute or convalescent COVID-19. The donor label of this sample is uncertain.

The chain joins TRBV5-5 to TRBJ2-1; 8 bases match TRBD2. The CDR3 runs 15 residues. Losses at the gene ends were 0 bases for V and 3 bases for J; bases not matched to a gene: 2. Germline-derived CDR1 and CDR2 are SGHKS and YYEKEE (reference sequence). The CDR3 DNA reads as TGTGCCAGCAGCTTGGTCCTAGCGGGCTACAATGAGCAGTTCTTC. As protein: CASSLVLAGYNEQFF. The whole variable domain, filled in from reference TRBV5-5 and TRBJ2-1, reads DAGVTQSPTHLIKTRGQQVTLRCSPISGHKSVSWYQQVLGQGPQFIFQYYEKEERGRGNFPDRFSARQFPNYSSELNVNALLLGDSALYLCASSLVLAGYNEQFFGPGTRLTVL.

The rearrangement joins TRBV7-9 to TRBJ2-2, with a possible D match to TRBD1 (6 bases). Trimming left V 9 bases short and J 4 bases short, with 21 bases between. This CDR3 region has 16 residues. Germline V CDR1 and CDR2: SEHNR, FQNEAQ (reference sequence). The CDR3 spells CASSPPRDMITGELFF. The CDR3 coding sequence is TGTGCCAGTTCCCCACCCCGGGACATGATCACCGGGGAGCTGTTTTTT.

This clone was detected only once. The rearrangement links TRBV19 to TRBJ2-1; 12 bases line up with TRBD1. CDR3 size: 13 residues. The ends lost 9 bases at V and 7 bases at J; junction bases unmatched: 4. Germline-derived CDR1 and CDR2 are LNHDA and SQIVND (reference sequence). The CDR3 sequence is CASRDRGRNEQFF. As DNA, the CDR3 is TGTGCCAGCCGGGACAGGGGGCGAAATGAGCAGTTCTTC.

With regard to this clone: A junction boundary mismatches the germline segment, possibly from a read error. The J gene is TRBJ2-5, the V gene TRBV5-1, with 10 bases aligning to TRBD2. The CDR3 runs to 17 residues. The germline gives CDR1 SGHRS, CDR2 YFSETQ. In DNA form, the CDR3 reads TGCGCCAGCAGCTTAACGTCCGGGACTAGCGCACAAGGGACCCAGTACTTC. Translating it yields CASSLTSGTSAQGTQYF.

The chain has TRBV4-1 and TRBJ2-6; maybe TRBD1 (5 bases). Germline CDR1 reads MGHRA; CDR2 reads YSYEKL. The CDR3 spans 15 residues. V lost 6 bases to trimming and J lost 0 bases, with 9 bases between them. The CDR3 DNA sequence: TGCGCCAGCAGTAGGGGCCCCTCTGGGGCCAACGTCCTGACTTTC. Translated: CASSRGPSGANVLTF.

V gene TRBV11-2 combines with J gene TRBJ1-1; 8 positions agree with TRBD1. The CDR3 contains 15 residues. Germline assignment: CDR1 SGHAT and CDR2 FQNNGV. V dropped 2 bases and J dropped 6; count of bases not matched to a gene: 8. CDR3 sequence (DNA): TGTGCCAGCAGCTTAAATTCAGGGGGCGTTTCTGAAGCTTTCTTT. This codes for CASSLNSGGVSEAFF.

The chain combines TRBV28 with TRBJ1-2; 8 bases agree with TRBD1. This CDR3 is 14 amino acids long. Germline CDR1 and CDR2: MDHEN and SYDVKM. Trimming at V came to 6 bases and at J to 5 bases, leaving 8 bases not matched to a gene. CDR3 sequence: CASSQGAQSYGYTF. The CDR3 DNA is TGTGCCAGCAGCCAGGGGGCCCAGTCATATGGCTACACCTTC.

The V and J genes are TRBV5-1 and TRBJ1-2; D is possibly TRBD1 (5 bases). CDR1 and CDR2 from the germline V gene are SGHRS and YFSETQ. Trimming stripped 8 bases from V and 0 bases from J, with 14 bases between. The length of the CDR3 is 14 residues. DNA of the CDR3: TGCGCCAGTAAGGAAGACAGTACTAACTATGGCTACACCTTC. It yields the protein CASKEDSTNYGYTF.

This sequence joins TRBV10-3 and TRBJ2-1; D might be TRBD2 (7 bases). Germline V gene data show CDR1 as ENHRY and CDR2 as SYGVKD. V lost 0 bases and J 8 bases, leaving 11 bases between the germline ends. The CDR3 is 14 residues long. This CDR3 reads CAISESGGGDEQFF. CDR3 nucleotide sequence: TGTGCCATCAGTGAGTCGGGGGGGGGCGATGAGCAGTTCTTC.

This chain uses TRBV7-2 with TRBJ2-3; 11 nucleotides match TRBD2. This CDR3 region has 16 residues. With 3 bases clipped from V and 8 bases from J, the junction kept 10 bases outside the gene matches. Germline V gene data show CDR1 as SGHTA and CDR2 as FQGNSA. The CDR3 DNA reads TGTGCCAGCAGCTTCAGCCTAGCGGGGGGTTTCGGTACGCAGTATTTT. Protein product: CASSFSLAGGFGTQYF.

The chain joins TRBV6-5 to TRBJ2-1; 9 bases are a match to TRBD2. Germline V gene data show CDR1 as MNHEY and CDR2 as SVGAGI. The CDR3 loop spans 14 amino acids. J was trimmed by 6 bases and V by 6 bases; bases with no gene match: 6. CDR3 nucleotide sequence: TGTGCCAGCAGGGCGGGGGGGGGTTTCAATGAGCAGTTCTTC. Translating it yields CASRAGGGFNEQFF.

CDR3 in DNA: TGTGCCGCGGGTATTAATCAGCCCCAGCATTTT. Its protein is CAAGINQPQHF. The chain is built from TRBV27 and TRBJ1-5; D gene ambiguous. Germline lookup yields CDR1 MNHEY and CDR2 SMNVEV (reference sequence). CDR3 length equals 11 residues. The ends were cut back, 11 bases at V and 4 bases at J, with 9 bases in the middle.

The rearrangement joins TRBV4-1 to TRBJ1-2, with D unresolved. Deletions cut 1 base from V and 3 bases from J, with 12 bases between. There are 15 residues in the CDR3. Germline loops: CDR1 MGHRA, CDR2 YSYEKL. The CDR3 DNA follows: TGCGCCAGCAGCCAAGTGCCAGAACCAGACTATGGCTACACCTTC. Amino acid sequence: CASSQVPEPDYGYTF.

The table lists this clone with a few counts. The gene calls are TRBV7-9 and TRBJ2-2; TRBD2 matches at 9 bases. Germline loops: CDR1 SEHNR, CDR2 FQNEAQ (reference sequence). The CDR3 loop spans 16 amino acids. Trimming at V came to 5 bases and at J to 6 bases, leaving 10 bases not matched to a gene. The CDR3 DNA is TGTGCCAGCAGCCCAGCCCTGCGGGGGGGCGCCGGGGAGCTGTTTTTT. Translated: CASSPALRGGAGELFF.

This clone was detected many times. CDR3 in amino acids: CASAFRAGDTDTQYF. The CDR3, as DNA: TGTGCCAGCGCCTTTCGTGCGGGTGACACAGATACGCAGTATTTT. V gene TRBV6-4 combines with J gene TRBJ2-3; D is perhaps TRBD2 (5 bases). V was cut by 8 bases and J by 2 bases, with 17 bases left in between. CDR3 length equals 15 residues. Germline V CDR1 and CDR2: MRHNA, SNTAGT.

The rearrangement links TRBV12-3 or TRBV12-4 to TRBJ1-5; D is uncertain. Trimming shortened V by 3 bases and J by 6 bases, and 9 bases separated the two germline ends. CDR3 length equals 13 residues. The CDR3 DNA follows: TGTGCCAGCAGTTTTGTACGGGGTCAGCCCCAGCATTTT. Amino acids: CASSFVRGQPQHF.

This chain connects TRBV28 to TRBJ1-1; D is possibly TRBD1 (5 bases). Per germline, CDR1 MDHEN and CDR2 SYDVKM. Deletions cut 6 bases from V and 14 bases from J, with 19 bases between. The CDR3 totals 12 residues. CDR3 loop: CASSTGSLRGFF. DNA for the CDR3: TGTGCCAGCAGCACCGGGTCTCTAAGGGGCTTCTTT.

This clone was detected only a few times. The chain couples TRBV5-4 to TRBJ1-1; 9 bases agree with TRBD1. The CDR3 length is 14 residues. J was trimmed by 4 bases and V by 4 bases; bases with no gene match: 5. Germline loops: CDR1 SGHNT, CDR2 YYREEE (reference sequence). In nucleotides, the CDR3 is TGTGCCAGCAGCGCCGGGACAGGGTCCACTGAAGCTTTCTTT. Residues: CASSAGTGSTEAFF.

The rearrangement links TRBV3-1 (or the pseudogene TRBV3-2) to TRBJ2-3, with 7 bases aligning to TRBD2. With V trimmed by 3 bases and J by 2 bases, 5 bases remained unmatched. CDR1 is LGHDT and CDR2 is YNNKEL in the germline V gene (reference sequence). CDR3 length: 15 residues. CDR3 DNA sequence: TGTGCCAGCAGCCAGGGGGGGTGGAACACAGATACGCAGTATTTT. Its protein is CASSQGGWNTDTQYF.

V usage is TRBV3-1 (or the pseudogene TRBV3-2) and J usage is TRBJ1-1; 8 positions agree with TRBD1. Germline assignment: CDR1 LGHDT and CDR2 YNNKEL (reference sequence). This CDR3 comprises 14 residues. V gave up 7 bases and J gave up 4 bases; unmatched junction bases: 8. CDR3 coding DNA: TGTGCCAGCAACTACAGGGGGAAAGCCACTGAAGCTTTCTTT. Translated: CASNYRGKATEAFF.

This clone was seen a single time. The V and J genes are TRBV13 and TRBJ2-7; TRBD1 aligns across 8 bases. This CDR3 is 13 amino acids long. CDR1 and CDR2 from the germline V gene are PRHDT and FYEKMQ (reference sequence). V lost 1 base, J lost 5 bases, and 1 base stayed unmatched. The CDR3 loop is CASSLDRGDEQYF. CDR3 coding DNA: TGTGCCAGCAGCTTAGACAGGGGGGACGAGCAGTACTTC.

The rearrangement links TRBV5-8 to TRBJ1-1; 9 nucleotides line up with TRBD1. Germline trimming cut 3 bases from V and 5 bases from J; bases unmatched to any gene: 8. This CDR3 comprises 15 residues. Germline V lookup: CDR1 SGHTS, CDR2 YDEGEE. The CDR3 here is CASSSGQGRFTEAFF. The CDR3 nucleotides are TGTGCCAGCAGCTCCGGACAGGGGAGGTTTACTGAAGCTTTCTTT.

In DNA, the CDR3 is TGTGCCAGCAGTGAACCCAGGGGGCTGAAAGAAAAACTGTTTTTT. Its protein product is CASSEPRGLKEKLFF. This chain links TRBV25-1 with TRBJ1-4; 8 bases line up with TRBD1. Germline CDR1 and CDR2: MGHDK and SYGVNS. V dropped 2 bases and J dropped 8; count of bases not matched to a gene: 7. The CDR3 has 15 residues. The full variable domain, with the rest looked up from reference TRBV25-1 and TRBJ1-4, is EADIYQTPRYLVIGTGKKITLECSQTMGHDKMYWYQQDPGMELHLIHYSYGVNSTEKGDLSSESTVSRIRTEHFPLTLESARPSHTSQYLCASSEPRGLKEKLFFGSGTQLSVL.

CDR3 coding DNA: TGTGCCAGCAGCTTCCACCATACTAGCGGGGAGGCCGGGGAGCTGTTTTTT. It yields the protein CASSFHHTSGEAGELFF. This sequence joins TRBV13 and TRBJ2-2, with 10 nucleotides matching TRBD2. The V gene end was trimmed by 3 bases and the J gene end by 6 bases; junction bases not matched to a gene: 10. There are 17 residues in the CDR3. Germline assignment: CDR1 PRHDT and CDR2 FYEKMQ (reference sequence).